This T cell receptor beta chain was recovered during a study of a mutant IDH1 vaccine in newly diagnosed glioma. About this clone itself: Its antigen is undetermined.

Sequencing was performed with immunoSEQ multiplex PCR; in TCRdb, only in-frame clones are kept and a portion is missing. The repertoire holds just under 70,000 clones, with more than 70% as singletons. Time point specified: week 35, safety follow-up. The vaccine gave 300 ug of a 20-mer mutant IDH1 peptide subcutaneously per dose. The source was PBMCs, collected from a glioma patient whose treatment included an IDH1 peptide vaccine. The receptor was isolated from a man between 18 and 29 years old with glioma.

The CDR3 reads CASSIGGDRRNEQFF. The CDR3 bases are TGTGCCAGTAGTATTGGGGGGGACAGGAGGAATGAGCAGTTCTTC. This chain links TRBV19 with TRBJ2-1; perhaps TRBD1 as D (8 bases). The germline gives CDR1 LNHDA, CDR2 SQIVND (reference sequence). The CDR3 has 15 amino acids. V was shortened by 3 bases and J by 7 bases, with 16 bases between the two germline ends.